This T cell receptor beta chain emerged from a study of T cells after yellow fever vaccination. Study background: SMART-Seq v4 Ultra Low Input prepared the low-cell-number fractions.

In its sample, this clonotype was seen many times. After removal of 4 bases from V and 4 bases from J, the junction contained 6 bases not matched to a gene. The CDR3 length is 15 residues. Germline values: CDR1 SNHLY, CDR2 FYNNEI. TCR cDNA, made by 5'RACE template switching, carried an added universal primer site and UMIs. TCRdb reprocessed the 5' RACE reads via MiXCR and lists one record per CDR3 protein. The sample includes around 47,000 distinct CDR3 sequences, about 6.8% of them seen just once. Study-wide results and limits: Sorted repertoires could include abundant contaminating clonotypes from bulk cells.

V gene TRBV2 combines with J gene TRBJ2-2, with 7 bases lining up with TRBD2. The sequenced sample was CD8+ T cells not binding an NS4B(214-222) dextramer, sorted from PBMCs, obtained 45 days after the yellow fever booster vaccination. The source is a man aged 25-40 years who received the YFV17D yellow fever vaccine. DNA for the CDR3: TGTGCCAGCAGTGGCAGGGAGGGCCCCACCGGGGAGCTGTTTTTT. As protein: CASSGREGPTGELFF.